The clone carrying this TCR beta chain came up a few times. This CDR3 is built from 14 residues. The germline gives CDR1 MNHEY, CDR2 SVGAGI. Trimming shortened V by 2 bases and J by 4 bases, and 11 bases separated the two germline ends. This sample stems from a study of blood T cells in healthy people across ages. A second PCR, run for roughly 7 to 12 cycles, used a sample-barcoded 5' primer plus a J-beta primer mix. MiXCR was run by TCRdb on the 5' RACE reads, yielding one entry per CDR3 protein. Among some 760,000 distinct CDR3 sequences, around a quarter were seen once, and the ten largest hold 8% to 10%. The same sample was also used in a study of T cells of mothers and their children.

The chain couples TRBV6-5 to TRBJ1-2; D is possibly TRBD1 (6 bases). Source material: blood. This TCR was recovered from a boy aged 5-17 years in good health. The chain's CDR3 is CASSYTGLAYGYTF. DNA for the CDR3: TGTGCCAGCAGTTACACAGGGCTGGCCTATGGCTACACCTTC.